A selection of T cell receptor beta chains follows, all from one sample in a study of blood T cell repertoires in COVID-19. Repertoires were generated with immunoSEQ multiplex PCR, while TCRdb's copy carries only in-frame clones and drops some. Of fewer than 200,000 clones listed, 78% are singletons. Material for sequencing was PBMCs or T cells enriched from blood (not recorded which). The receptors derive from a woman in her fifties or sixties who had recovered from COVID-19. Both conserved end residues are part of each CDR3. A D gene is named only where the DNA matches it firmly. Not all rows give a size; the values are once, few, many and, for expanded clones, a class.

TRBD2,TRBV7-2,-,TRBJ2-5,TGTGCCAGCAGCTTATCTCGACTAGCGGGAGTGGTACAAGAGACCCAGTACTTC,CASSLSRLAGVVQETQYF
TRBD1,TRBV12-3/TRBV12-4,-,TRBJ1-4,TGTGCCAGCAGATCGGGACAGGGGGAAAAACTGTTTTTT,CASRSGQGEKLFF
-,TRBV6-5,-,TRBJ1-2,TGTGCCAGCAGTTACTCGCAGGGTGTGGGGGGCTACACCTTC,CASSYSQGVGGYTF
-,TRBV29-1,-,TRBJ1-1,TGCAGCGTGGGAGACCCGGGGACTGAAGCTTTCTTT,CSVGDPGTEAFF
-,TRBV4-2,-,TRBJ1-6,TGTGCCAGCAGCCAAGAAGCGGGCTCACCCCTCCACTTT,CASSQEAGSPLHF
-,TRBV11-2,few,TRBJ1-1,TGTGCCAGCAGCATCCGGTCCGGCACTGAAGCTTTCTTT,CASSIRSGTEAFF
-,TRBV30,-,TRBJ1-5,TGTGCCTGGGATCATAGTTACAGCAATCAGCCCCAGCATTTT,CAWDHSYSNQPQHF
TRBD2,TRBV19,-,TRBJ2-7,TGTGCCAGTAGTATGTCGGGAGGGCCGTACGAGCAGTACTTC,CASSMSGGPYEQYF
-,TRBV27,-,TRBJ2-1,TGTGCCATCCTTTCTGAGAACAATGAGCAGTTCTTC,CAILSENNEQFF
TRBD2,TRBV28,-,TRBJ2-7,TGTGCCAGCACCTCGGGGGGGAACTACGAGCAGTACTTC,CASTSGGNYEQYF
TRBD1,TRBV19,-,TRBJ1-2,TGTGCCAGTAGTATAGGGGACAGGGATCTCTATGGCTACACCTTC,CASSIGDRDLYGYTF
TRBD2,TRBV4-1,-,TRBJ2-2,TGCGCCACCTCCCGGGAGGGGTGGAACACCGGGGAGCTGTTTTTT,CATSREGWNTGELFF